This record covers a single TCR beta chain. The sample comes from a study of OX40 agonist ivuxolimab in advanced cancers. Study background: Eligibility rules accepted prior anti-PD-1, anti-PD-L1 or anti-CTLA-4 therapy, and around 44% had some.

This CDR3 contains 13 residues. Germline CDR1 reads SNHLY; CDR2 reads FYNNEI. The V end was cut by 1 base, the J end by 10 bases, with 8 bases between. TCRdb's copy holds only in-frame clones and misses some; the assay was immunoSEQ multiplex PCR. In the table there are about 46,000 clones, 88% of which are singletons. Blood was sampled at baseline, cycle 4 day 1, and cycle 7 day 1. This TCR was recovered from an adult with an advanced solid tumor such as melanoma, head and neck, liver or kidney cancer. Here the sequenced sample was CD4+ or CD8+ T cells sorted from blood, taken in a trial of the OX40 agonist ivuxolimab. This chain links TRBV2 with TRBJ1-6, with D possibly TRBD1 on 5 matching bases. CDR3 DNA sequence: TGTGCCAGCAGTGAAGAAACAGGCTCACCCCTCCACTTT. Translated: CASSEETGSPLHF.